Listed below are T cell receptor beta chains from one sample, sequenced in a study of vaccination effects on CD4 cells after COVID-19. Sequencing used immunoSEQ multiplex PCR; TCRdb keeps in-frame clones, though not all of them. This table holds 25,000 to 30,000 clones, over 55% found once. The antigens these receptors bind are not known. Sequencing was performed on CD4+ T cells from PBMCs cultured with HCoV-NL63 spike peptides, taken after COVID-19 vaccination. The receptors derive from a human donor who received a COVID-19 vaccine. Each CDR3 is given with its conserved first and last residue. Each record gives: V gene, J gene, clone size, D gene, CDR3 protein, CDR3 DNA. The D gene is left open where the match is weak. Size is stated for part of the rows, as once, few or many counts, or as a class when the clone is expanded.

v_gene: TRBV5-1
j_gene: TRBJ2-1
abundance: -
d_gene: TRBD1
CDR3aa: CASSFSTGVLSYNEQFF
CDR3nt: TGCGCCAGCAGCTTCTCGACAGGGGTCCTCTCCTACAATGAGCAGTTCTTC

v_gene: TRBV5-1
j_gene: TRBJ2-7
abundance: -
d_gene: TRBD1
CDR3aa: CASRQTHPLRQGATYEQYF
CDR3nt: TGCGCCAGCAGACAAACACACCCGCTTCGACAGGGGGCAACCTACGAGCAGTACTTC

v_gene: TRBV2
j_gene: TRBJ1-2
abundance: -
d_gene: -
CDR3aa: CASSETTGAANYGYTF
CDR3nt: TGTGCCAGCAGTGAAACAACTGGGGCAGCTAACTATGGCTACACCTTC

v_gene: TRBV5-1
j_gene: TRBJ2-7
abundance: -
d_gene: TRBD1
CDR3aa: CASSLEWGTGASEQYF
CDR3nt: TGCGCCAGCAGCTTGGAGTGGGGGACAGGGGCCTCCGAGCAGTACTTC

v_gene: TRBV13
j_gene: TRBJ1-4
abundance: -
d_gene: -
CDR3aa: CASSFKGREKLFF
CDR3nt: TGTGCCAGCAGCTTCAAGGGGAGGGAAAAACTGTTTTTT

v_gene: TRBV18
j_gene: TRBJ2-1
abundance: -
d_gene: -
CDR3aa: CASSPDEVREQFF
CDR3nt: TGTGCCAGCTCACCCGATGAGGTCAGGGAGCAGTTCTTC

v_gene: TRBV18
j_gene: TRBJ2-3
abundance: -
d_gene: -
CDR3aa: CASSPPSETDTQYF
CDR3nt: TGTGCCAGCTCACCACCGTCGGAGACAGATACGCAGTATTTT

v_gene: TRBV7-9
j_gene: TRBJ1-2
abundance: few
d_gene: TRBD1
CDR3aa: CASSLAGQGANYGYTF
CDR3nt: TGTGCCAGCAGCTTAGCAGGACAGGGGGCAAACTATGGCTACACCTTC

v_gene: TRBV7-9
j_gene: TRBJ1-5
abundance: few
d_gene: -
CDR3aa: CASSIGSNQPQHF
CDR3nt: TGTGCCAGCAGCATCGGTAGCAATCAGCCCCAGCATTTT

v_gene: TRBV10-1
j_gene: TRBJ1-6
abundance: -
d_gene: -
CDR3aa: CASRQGPNSPLHF
CDR3nt: TGCGCCAGCAGGCAGGGGCCAAATTCACCCCTCCACTTT

v_gene: TRBV6-5
j_gene: TRBJ1-1
abundance: -
d_gene: -
CDR3aa: CASRGSPNRNTEAFF
CDR3nt: TGTGCCAGCAGGGGATCACCCAACAGGAACACTGAAGCTTTCTTT

v_gene: TRBV3-1/TRBV3-2
j_gene: TRBJ2-1
abundance: -
d_gene: TRBD2
CDR3aa: CASCQRGNNYNEQFF
CDR3nt: TGTGCCAGCTGCCAGCGGGGGAATAACTACAATGAGCAGTTCTTC

v_gene: TRBV6-4
j_gene: TRBJ2-5
abundance: -
d_gene: TRBD2
CDR3aa: CASTSGTTQKETQYF
CDR3nt: TGTGCCAGCACTTCTGGGACTACCCAAAAAGAGACCCAGTACTTC

v_gene: TRBV5-6
j_gene: TRBJ1-2
abundance: few
d_gene: -
CDR3aa: CASSLQATSYGYTF
CDR3nt: TGTGCCAGCAGCTTGCAAGCGACTTCTTATGGCTACACCTTC

v_gene: TRBV21-1
j_gene: TRBJ2-7
abundance: -
d_gene: -
CDR3aa: CASRRYPRVYEQYF
CDR3nt: TGTGCCAGCAGACGCTACCCCAGAGTCTACGAGCAGTACTTC

v_gene: TRBV3-1/TRBV3-2
j_gene: TRBJ2-7
abundance: -
d_gene: -
CDR3aa: CASSQGQLYEQYF
CDR3nt: TGTGCCAGCAGCCAAGGGCAGCTCTACGAGCAGTACTTC

v_gene: TRBV7-9
j_gene: TRBJ2-1
abundance: -
d_gene: -
CDR3aa: CASSLDRASEQFF
CDR3nt: TGTGCCAGCAGCTTAGACCGGGCTAGTGAGCAGTTCTTC

v_gene: TRBV5-1
j_gene: TRBJ2-3
abundance: once
d_gene: -
CDR3aa: CASFPGAQSTDTQYF
CDR3nt: TGCGCCAGCTTTCCAGGGGCCCAAAGCACAGATACGCAGTATTTT

v_gene: TRBV3-1/TRBV3-2
j_gene: TRBJ1-2
abundance: -
d_gene: -
CDR3aa: CASSLQSYYGYTF
CDR3nt: TGTGCCAGCAGCCTACAGTCCTACTATGGCTACACCTTC

v_gene: TRBV6-5
j_gene: TRBJ2-2
abundance: -
d_gene: TRBD2
CDR3aa: CASSYLAGGPGGELFF
CDR3nt: TGTGCCAGCAGTTATCTGGCGGGAGGGCCTGGCGGGGAGCTGTTTTTT

v_gene: TRBV2
j_gene: TRBJ1-5
abundance: few
d_gene: -
CDR3aa: CASSGQGQSNQPQHF
CDR3nt: TGTGCCAGCAGTGGCCAGGGGCAGAGCAATCAGCCCCAGCATTTT

v_gene: TRBV7-2
j_gene: TRBJ1-1
abundance: -
d_gene: -
CDR3aa: CASSLQGGDTEAFF
CDR3nt: TGTGCCAGCAGCTTACAGGGAGGGGACACTGAAGCTTTCTTT

v_gene: TRBV9
j_gene: TRBJ1-3
abundance: -
d_gene: -
CDR3aa: CASSVEGNTIYF
CDR3nt: TGTGCCAGCAGCGTAGAAGGAAACACCATATATTTT

v_gene: TRBV5-1
j_gene: TRBJ2-7
abundance: -
d_gene: -
CDR3aa: CASSTNPGQETYEQYF
CDR3nt: TGCGCCAGCAGCACAAACCCGGGACAAGAGACCTACGAGCAGTACTTC